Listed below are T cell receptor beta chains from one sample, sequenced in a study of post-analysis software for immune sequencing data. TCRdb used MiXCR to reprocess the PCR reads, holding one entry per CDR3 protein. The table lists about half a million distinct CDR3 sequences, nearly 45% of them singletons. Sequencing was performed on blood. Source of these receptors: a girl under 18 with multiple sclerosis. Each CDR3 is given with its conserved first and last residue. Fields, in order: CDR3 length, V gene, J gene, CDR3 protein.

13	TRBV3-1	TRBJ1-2	CASSQDLVGGYTF
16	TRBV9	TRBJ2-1	CASSAPRGGLNNEQFF
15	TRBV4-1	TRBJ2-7	CASSPGVGGSYEQYF
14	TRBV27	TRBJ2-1	CASSPKTSYNEQFF
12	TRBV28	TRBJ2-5	CASSLFGAAQYF
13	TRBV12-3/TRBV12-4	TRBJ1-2	CASLPRRVAGYTF
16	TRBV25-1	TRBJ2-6	CASMGFGTSGANVLTF
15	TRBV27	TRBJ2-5	CASSSGPYGWETQYF
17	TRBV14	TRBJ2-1	CASSRDPGQGSYNEQFF
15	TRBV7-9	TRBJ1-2	CASSPLSGGFDGYTF
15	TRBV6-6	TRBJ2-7	CASSYPGQSAYEQYF
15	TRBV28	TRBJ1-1	CASSVPGQGLDEAFF
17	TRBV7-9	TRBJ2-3	CASSIQTPPTPTDTQYF
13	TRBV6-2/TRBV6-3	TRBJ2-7	CASSPSDDYEQYF
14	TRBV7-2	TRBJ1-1	CASSQFGGPTEAFF